This paragraph covers one T cell receptor beta chain sequence. What this receptor recognizes is not known. Per-base qualities were not stored, and no clone one base away is much larger. Whole blood was collected in K2EDTA tubes by collaborating institutions according to the institutions' own protocols. For TCRbeta analysis, collaborators shipped samples as frozen whole blood, isolated PBMCs, or DNA extracted from either of those sample types. The immunoSEQ Assay, a bias-controlled multiplex PCR, was used to amplify TCRbeta CDR3 regions from genomic DNA. From the authors' description of their analysis: Within the assay, amplification of reference gene primers was used to estimate how many nucleated cells each sample contained. Sequence reads were collapsed and filtered to measure the absolute abundance of every unique TCRbeta CDR3 rearrangement. For each sample, productive Simpson clonality was calculated as the square root of Simpson's diversity index across productive rearrangements. As stored in TCRdb, this immuneACCESS dataset retains in-frame rearrangements with V and J assigned. A fraction of the clones does not appear; measured against another copy, unresolved V genes explain less than half of the discrepancy, and the remainder lacks a known reason. D and trimming were read from the DNA, whereas the V and J calls and clone size are those reported in that table. This sample comprises over 400,000 clones, approximately 85% of them detected only once. Of the sample, roughly 3.2% is held by the ten largest clones.

The data derive from a study of blood T cell repertoires in COVID-19 (TCRdb year 2020). With respect to the entire study: Samples covering the acute and convalescent phases of COVID-19 were provided by collaborators in the United States, Italy and Spain. The samples were drawn from the first 160 participants of the ongoing ImmuneRACE study and from about 1,200 subjects provided by 6 global collaborators. Where HLA class I and class II types were available, the types were taken from metadata supplied by the sample provider, not from assay-based typing. The prospective study material was composed of cDNA or gDNA derived from T cells, B-cell-depleted T cells, or PBMCs. The repertoires were made available in a free public database intended to serve as a resource for research on the immune response to SARS-CoV-2. The dataset comprised deeply sampled blood TCRbeta repertoires from subjects exposed to, actively infected with, or recovered from COVID-19. Nearly every sample came with metadata listing a de-identified subject ID, COVID-19 status, age in years and sex.

What the authors observed across the whole study: Clinical and demographic metadata were provided uncurated, with the amount varying by source and participant.

V is pruned by 6 bases and J by 5 bases, leaving 14 bases of the junction without a gene match. Per the germline V gene, MDHEN is the CDR1 and SYDVKM is the CDR2. From the cysteine through the phenylalanine, the CDR3 covers 16 amino acids. Just CDR3 DNA is preserved here, 48 bases in frame from base 1. In this chain, TRBV28 is recombined with TRBJ2-7; TRBD1 agrees with 9 junctional bases. The sequenced material came from peripheral blood. This clonotype was sampled from a human donor in a cohort sampled during active COVID-19. The DNA sequence is as follows: TGTGCCAGCAGCCAACCAGCGGTACAGGGGGCCCACGAGCAGTACTTC. This is translated as CASSQPAVQGAHEQYF.